The clone carrying this T cell receptor beta chain showed up just a few times. Use of 60 Vbeta and 13 Jbeta primers characterized the PCR. TCRdb's copy holds only in-frame clones and misses some; the assay was immunoSEQ multiplex PCR. Of 35,000 to 45,000 clones in the sample, approximately 55% were seen once. These data belong to a study of cytomegalovirus exposure and HLA in healthy donors. Study at large: Earlier, 95 million to 130 million unique TCR beta sequences were recovered from about 179 million T cells by an analysis. Early on, a data release was issued that held some 85 million unique TCRs from HLA-typed donors.

In germline, CDR1 is SGHKS, CDR2 YYEKEE (reference sequence). The CDR3 runs to 13 residues. V trimming: 5 bases; J trimming: 8 bases; junction bases outside the gene matches: 7. Every donor was a healthy person donating bone marrow. The V call is TRBV5-5, the J call TRBJ1-2; the match to TRBD1 covers 9 bases. The sequence was obtained from a human donor in good health. The sequencing sample was made of PBMCs. CDR3 protein: CASRRDRVEGYTF. CDR3 sequence (DNA): TGTGCCAGCAGACGGGACAGGGTAGAGGGCTACACCTTC.